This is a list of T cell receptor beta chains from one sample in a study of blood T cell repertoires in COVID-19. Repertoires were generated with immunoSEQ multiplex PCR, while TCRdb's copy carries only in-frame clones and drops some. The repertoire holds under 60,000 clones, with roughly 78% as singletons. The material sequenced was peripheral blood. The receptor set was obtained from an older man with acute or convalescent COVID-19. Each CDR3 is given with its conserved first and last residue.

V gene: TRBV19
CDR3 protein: CASSSAQNSPLHF

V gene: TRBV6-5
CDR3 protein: CATGTERTDTQYF

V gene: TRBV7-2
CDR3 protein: CASSYVQAGHNEQFF

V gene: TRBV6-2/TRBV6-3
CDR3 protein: CASSYPSEQYF

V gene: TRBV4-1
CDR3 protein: CASSRSRDKNTEAFF

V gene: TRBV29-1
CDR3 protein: CSVELTGTGTYEQYF

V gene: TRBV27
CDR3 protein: CASSPGTGGGNNYGYTF

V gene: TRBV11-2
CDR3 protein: CASNRGGLASRSSYNEQFF

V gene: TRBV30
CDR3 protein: CAWSLGQPNEKLFF

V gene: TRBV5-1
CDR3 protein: CASSLLGENTGELFF

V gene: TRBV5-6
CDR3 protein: CASSDTGLTDTQYF

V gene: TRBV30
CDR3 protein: CAWSPGGLRGSYNEQFF

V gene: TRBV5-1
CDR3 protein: CASSPGTGVTGYEQYF

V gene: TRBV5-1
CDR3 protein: CASSLNGGQRNSPLHF

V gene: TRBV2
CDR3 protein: CASGRAGIGTDTQYF

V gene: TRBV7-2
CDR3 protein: CASSQTGTLTNEKLFF

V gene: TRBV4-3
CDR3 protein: CASSGQLLYEQYF

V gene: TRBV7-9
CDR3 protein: CASSLVEGGTGYTF

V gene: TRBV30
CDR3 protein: CAYNLGLDNTGELFF

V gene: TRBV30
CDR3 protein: CAWSVQGTNQPQHF

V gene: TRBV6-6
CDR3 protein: CASSYHERGVYEQYF

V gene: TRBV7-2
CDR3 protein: CASSLGALAGLTDTQYF

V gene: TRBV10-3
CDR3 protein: CATSPASGGTDTQYF

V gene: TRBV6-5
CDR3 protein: CASSLGQHYGYTF

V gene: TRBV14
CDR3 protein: CASSKGQGLRGYTF

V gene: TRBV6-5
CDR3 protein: CASTPSGDNEQFF

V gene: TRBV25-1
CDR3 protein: CASSDPGEGNEKLFF

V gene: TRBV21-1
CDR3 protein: CASSKGYQSKGDRDNQPQHF

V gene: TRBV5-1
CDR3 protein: CASSTGTGGTEAFF

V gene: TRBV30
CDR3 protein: CAWSTGFRAGELFF

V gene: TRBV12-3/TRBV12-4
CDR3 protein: CASSFLGPEQYF

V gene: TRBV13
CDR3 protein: CASSLVAGDYNEQFF

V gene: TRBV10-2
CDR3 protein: CASSEAGALDTQYF

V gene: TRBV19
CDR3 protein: CASTDRHGIGEKLFF

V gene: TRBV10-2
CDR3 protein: CASSESGNEQYF

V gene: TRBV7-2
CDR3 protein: CASSPTSGSIGELFF

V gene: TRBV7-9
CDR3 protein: CASSSGQPNQPQHF

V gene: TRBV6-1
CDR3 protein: CASSEAWTGVRVEYF

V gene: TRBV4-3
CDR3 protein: CASSQTTLSGRRYEQYF

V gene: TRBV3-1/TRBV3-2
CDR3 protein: CASSQETGGSSPLHF

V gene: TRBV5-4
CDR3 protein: CASSTGQGLEKLFF

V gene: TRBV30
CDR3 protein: CAWTRLRGTTNEKLFF